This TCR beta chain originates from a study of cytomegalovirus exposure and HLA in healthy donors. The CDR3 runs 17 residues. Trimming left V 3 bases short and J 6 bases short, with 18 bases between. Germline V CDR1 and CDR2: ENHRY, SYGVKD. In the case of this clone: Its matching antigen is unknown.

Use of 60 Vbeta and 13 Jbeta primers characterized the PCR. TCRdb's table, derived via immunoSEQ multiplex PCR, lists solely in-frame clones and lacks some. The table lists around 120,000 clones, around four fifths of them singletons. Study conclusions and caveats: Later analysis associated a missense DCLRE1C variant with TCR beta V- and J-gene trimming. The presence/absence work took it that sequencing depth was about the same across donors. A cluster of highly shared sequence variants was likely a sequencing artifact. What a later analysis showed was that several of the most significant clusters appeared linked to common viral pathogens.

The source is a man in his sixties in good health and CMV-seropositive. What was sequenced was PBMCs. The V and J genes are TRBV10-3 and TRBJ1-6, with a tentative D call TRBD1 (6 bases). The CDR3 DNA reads TGTGCCATCAGTGAAGGGGCCCAGGGGCCGAGTAATTCACCCCTCCACTTT. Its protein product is CAISEGAQGPSNSPLHF.